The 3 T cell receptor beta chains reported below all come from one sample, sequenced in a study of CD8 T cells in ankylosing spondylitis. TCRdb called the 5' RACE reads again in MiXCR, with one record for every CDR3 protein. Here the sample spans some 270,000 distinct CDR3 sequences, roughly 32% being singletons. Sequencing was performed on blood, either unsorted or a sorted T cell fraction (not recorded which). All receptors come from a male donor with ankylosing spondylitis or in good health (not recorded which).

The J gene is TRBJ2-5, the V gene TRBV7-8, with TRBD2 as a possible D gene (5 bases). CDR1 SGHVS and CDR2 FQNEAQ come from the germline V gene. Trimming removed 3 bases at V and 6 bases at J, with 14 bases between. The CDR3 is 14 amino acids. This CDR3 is CASSLIGLGKTQYF. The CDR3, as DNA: TGTGCCAGCAGCTTGATCGGACTGGGGAAGACCCAGTACTTC.

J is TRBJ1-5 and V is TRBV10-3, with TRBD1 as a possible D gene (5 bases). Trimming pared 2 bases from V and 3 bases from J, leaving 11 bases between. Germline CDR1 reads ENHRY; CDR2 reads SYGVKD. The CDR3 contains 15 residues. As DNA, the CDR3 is TGTGCCATCAGTGAGGGGGACCCATCCAATCAGCCCCAGCATTTT. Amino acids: CAISEGDPSNQPQHF.

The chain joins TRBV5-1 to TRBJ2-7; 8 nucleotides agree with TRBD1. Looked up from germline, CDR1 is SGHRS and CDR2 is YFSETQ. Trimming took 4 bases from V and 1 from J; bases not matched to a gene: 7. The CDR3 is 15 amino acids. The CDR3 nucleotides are TGCGCCAGCAGCGAAACAGGGGGGATGTCCTACGAGCAGTACTTC. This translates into CASSETGGMSYEQYF.